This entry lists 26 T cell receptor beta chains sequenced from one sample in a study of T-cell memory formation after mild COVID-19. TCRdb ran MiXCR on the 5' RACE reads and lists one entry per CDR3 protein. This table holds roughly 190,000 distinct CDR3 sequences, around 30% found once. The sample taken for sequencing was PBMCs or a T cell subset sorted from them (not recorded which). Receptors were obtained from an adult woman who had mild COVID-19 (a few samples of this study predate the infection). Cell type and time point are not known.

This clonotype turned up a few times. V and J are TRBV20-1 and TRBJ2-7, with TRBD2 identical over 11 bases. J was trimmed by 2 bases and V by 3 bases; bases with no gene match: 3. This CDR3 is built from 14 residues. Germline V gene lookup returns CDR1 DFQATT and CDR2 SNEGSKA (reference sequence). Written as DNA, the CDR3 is TGCAGTGCTAGGGTAGCGGGAGGGCCCTACGAGCAGTACTTC. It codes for CSARVAGGPYEQYF.

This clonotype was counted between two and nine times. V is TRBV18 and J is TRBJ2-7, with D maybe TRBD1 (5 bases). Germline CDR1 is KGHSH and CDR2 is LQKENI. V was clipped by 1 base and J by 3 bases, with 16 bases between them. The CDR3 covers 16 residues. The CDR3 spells CASSPLDSPSNYEQYF. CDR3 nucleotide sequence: TGTGCCAGCTCACCACTTGACAGTCCGTCCAACTACGAGCAGTACTTC.

In nucleotides, the CDR3 is TGTGCCAGCAGCATGAGTAGACCGACATCAGGGGGTACGCAGTATTTT. It specifies CASSMSRPTSGGTQYF. V is TRBV6-2 or TRBV6-3 and J is TRBJ2-3, with 7 positions matching TRBD1. This CDR3 region has 16 residues. V shed 6 bases, J shed 8 bases, and the junction held 17 bases outside the gene matches. Germline CDR1 and CDR2: MNHEY and SVGEGT.

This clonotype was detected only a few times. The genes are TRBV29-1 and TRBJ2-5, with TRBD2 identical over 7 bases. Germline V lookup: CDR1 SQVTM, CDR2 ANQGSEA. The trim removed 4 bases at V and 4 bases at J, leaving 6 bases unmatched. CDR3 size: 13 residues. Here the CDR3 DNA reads TGCAGCGTTGCTACACCGGGAGGAGAGACCCAGTACTTC. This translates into CSVATPGGETQYF.

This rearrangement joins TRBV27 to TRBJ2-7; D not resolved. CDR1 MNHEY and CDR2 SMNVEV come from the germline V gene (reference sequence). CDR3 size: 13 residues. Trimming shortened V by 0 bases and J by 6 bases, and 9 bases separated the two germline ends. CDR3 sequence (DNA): TGTGCCAGCAGTTTATCCGGCTTGGGCGAGCAGTACTTC. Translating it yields CASSLSGLGEQYF.

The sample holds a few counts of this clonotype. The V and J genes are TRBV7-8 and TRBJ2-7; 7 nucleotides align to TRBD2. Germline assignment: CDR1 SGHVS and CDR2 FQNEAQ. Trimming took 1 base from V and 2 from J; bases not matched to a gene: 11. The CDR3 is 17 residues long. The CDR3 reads CASSLGRLAQRPYEQYF. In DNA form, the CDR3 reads TGTGCCAGCAGCTTAGGGAGACTAGCCCAACGCCCCTACGAGCAGTACTTC.

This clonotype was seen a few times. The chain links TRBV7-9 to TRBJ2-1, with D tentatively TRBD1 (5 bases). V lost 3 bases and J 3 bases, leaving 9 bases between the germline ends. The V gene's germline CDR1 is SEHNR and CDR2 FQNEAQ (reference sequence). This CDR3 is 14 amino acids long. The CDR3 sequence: CASSLYDSYNEQFF. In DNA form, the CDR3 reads TGTGCCAGCAGCTTGTACGACAGCTACAATGAGCAGTTCTTC.

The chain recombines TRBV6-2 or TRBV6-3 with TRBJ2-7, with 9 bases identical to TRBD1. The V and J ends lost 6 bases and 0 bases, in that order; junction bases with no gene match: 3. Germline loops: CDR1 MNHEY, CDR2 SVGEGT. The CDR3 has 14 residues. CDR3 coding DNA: TGTGCCAGCAGCGAGGACAGGGGCTCCTACGAGCAGTACTTC. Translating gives CASSEDRGSYEQYF.

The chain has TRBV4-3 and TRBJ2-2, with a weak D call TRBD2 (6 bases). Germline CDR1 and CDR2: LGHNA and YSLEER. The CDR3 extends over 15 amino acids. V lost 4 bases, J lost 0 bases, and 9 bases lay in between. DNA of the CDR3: TGCGCCAGCAGCCGTGGAGGGACGAACACCGGGGAGCTGTTTTTT. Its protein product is CASSRGGTNTGELFF.

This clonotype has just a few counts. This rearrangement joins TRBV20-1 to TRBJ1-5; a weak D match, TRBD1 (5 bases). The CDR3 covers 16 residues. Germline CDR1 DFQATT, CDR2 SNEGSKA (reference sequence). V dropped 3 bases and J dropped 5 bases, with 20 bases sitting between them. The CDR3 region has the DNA TGCAGTGCTAGTAAGGGGACGATACCCGGAGATCAGCCCCAGCATTTT. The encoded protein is CSASKGTIPGDQPQHF.

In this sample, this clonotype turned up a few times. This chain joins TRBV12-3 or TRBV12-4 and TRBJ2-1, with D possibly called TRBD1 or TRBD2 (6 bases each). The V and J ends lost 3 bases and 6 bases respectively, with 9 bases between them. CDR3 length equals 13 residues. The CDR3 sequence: CASSFGGFNEQFF. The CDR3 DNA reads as TGTGCCAGCAGTTTCGGGGGCTTCAATGAGCAGTTCTTC.

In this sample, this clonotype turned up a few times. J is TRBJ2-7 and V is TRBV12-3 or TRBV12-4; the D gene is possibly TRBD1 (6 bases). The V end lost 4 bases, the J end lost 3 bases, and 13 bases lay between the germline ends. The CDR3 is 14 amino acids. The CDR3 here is CASSWRPRGYEQYF. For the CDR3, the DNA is TGTGCCAGCAGTTGGCGACCCAGGGGCTACGAGCAGTACTTC.

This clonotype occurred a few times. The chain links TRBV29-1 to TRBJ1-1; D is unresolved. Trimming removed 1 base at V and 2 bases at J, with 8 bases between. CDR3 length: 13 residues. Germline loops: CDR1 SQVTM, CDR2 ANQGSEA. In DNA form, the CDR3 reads TGCAGCGTTGAAGGTTCCCAAAACACTGAAGCTTTCTTT. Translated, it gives CSVEGSQNTEAFF.

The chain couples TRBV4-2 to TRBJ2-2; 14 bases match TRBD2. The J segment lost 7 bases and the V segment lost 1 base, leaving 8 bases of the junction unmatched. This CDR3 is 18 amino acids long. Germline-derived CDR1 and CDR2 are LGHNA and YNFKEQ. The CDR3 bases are TGTGCCAGCAGCCAAGTAGGACTAGCGGGGGGTGATATCGGGGAGCTGTTTTTT. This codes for CASSQVGLAGGDIGELFF.

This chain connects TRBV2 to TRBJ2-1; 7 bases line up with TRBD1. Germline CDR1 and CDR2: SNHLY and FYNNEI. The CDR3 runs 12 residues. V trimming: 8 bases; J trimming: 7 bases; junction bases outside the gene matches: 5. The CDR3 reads CASHVQGNEQFF. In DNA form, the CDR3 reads TGTGCCAGCCACGTACAGGGGAATGAGCAGTTCTTC. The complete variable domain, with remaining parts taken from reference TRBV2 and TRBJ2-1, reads EPEVTQTPSHQVTQMGQEVILRCVPISNHLYFYWYRQILGQKVEFLVSFYNNEISEKSEIFDDQFSVERPDGSNFTLKIRSTKLEDSAMYFCASHVQGNEQFFGPGTRLTVL.

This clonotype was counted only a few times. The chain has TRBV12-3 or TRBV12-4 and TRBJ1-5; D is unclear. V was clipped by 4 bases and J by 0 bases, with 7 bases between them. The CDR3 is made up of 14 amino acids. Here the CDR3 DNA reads TGTGCCAGCAGTTCGACGTATAGCAATCAGCCCCAGCATTTT. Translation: CASSSTYSNQPQHF.

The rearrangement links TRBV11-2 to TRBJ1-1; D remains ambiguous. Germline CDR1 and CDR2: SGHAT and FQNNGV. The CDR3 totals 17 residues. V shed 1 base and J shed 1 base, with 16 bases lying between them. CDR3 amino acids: CASSLGRGWERNTEAFF. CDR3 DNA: TGTGCCAGCAGCTTAGGAAGAGGATGGGAGAGGAACACTGAAGCTTTCTTT. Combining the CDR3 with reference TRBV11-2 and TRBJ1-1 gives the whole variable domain EAGVAQSPRYKIIEKRQSVAFWCNPISGHATLYWYQQILGQGPKLLIQFQNNGVVDDSQLPKDRFSAERLKGVDSTLKIQPAKLEDSAVYLCASSLGRGWERNTEAFFGQGTRLTVV.

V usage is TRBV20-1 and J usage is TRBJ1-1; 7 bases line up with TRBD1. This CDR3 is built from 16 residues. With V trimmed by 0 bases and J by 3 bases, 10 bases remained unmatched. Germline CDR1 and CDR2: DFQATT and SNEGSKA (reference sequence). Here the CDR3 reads CSARDYRGLFDTEAFF. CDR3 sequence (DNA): TGCAGTGCTAGAGATTACAGGGGACTTTTTGACACTGAAGCTTTCTTT.

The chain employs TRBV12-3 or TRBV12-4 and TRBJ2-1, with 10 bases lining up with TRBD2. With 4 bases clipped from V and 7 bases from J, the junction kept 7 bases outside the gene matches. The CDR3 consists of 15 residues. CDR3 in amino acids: CASSSLAGDANEQFF. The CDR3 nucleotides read TGTGCCAGCAGTTCCCTAGCGGGAGACGCAAATGAGCAGTTCTTC.

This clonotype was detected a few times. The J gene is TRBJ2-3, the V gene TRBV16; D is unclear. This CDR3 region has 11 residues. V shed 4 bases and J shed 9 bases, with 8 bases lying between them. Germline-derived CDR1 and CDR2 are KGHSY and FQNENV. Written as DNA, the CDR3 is TGTGCCAGCAGCCCCTCGGCAACGCAGTATTTT. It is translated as CASSPSATQYF.

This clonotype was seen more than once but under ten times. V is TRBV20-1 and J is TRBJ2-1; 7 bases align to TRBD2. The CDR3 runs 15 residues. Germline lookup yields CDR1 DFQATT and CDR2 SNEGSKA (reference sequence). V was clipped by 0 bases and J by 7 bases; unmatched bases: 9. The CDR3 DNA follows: TGCAGTGCTAGAGATGCGAGCGGGATCGGGAATGAGCAGTTCTTC. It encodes CSARDASGIGNEQFF.

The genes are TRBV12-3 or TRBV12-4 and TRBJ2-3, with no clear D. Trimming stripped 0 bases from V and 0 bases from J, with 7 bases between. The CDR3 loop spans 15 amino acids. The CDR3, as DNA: TGTGCCAGCAGTTTAGCGTTAGAGAGCACAGATACGCAGTATTTT. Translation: CASSLALESTDTQYF.

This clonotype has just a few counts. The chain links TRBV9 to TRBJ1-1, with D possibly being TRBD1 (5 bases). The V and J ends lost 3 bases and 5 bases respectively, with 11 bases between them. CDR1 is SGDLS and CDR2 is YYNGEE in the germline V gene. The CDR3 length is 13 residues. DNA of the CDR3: TGTGCCAGCAGCGATCAGGGATTGACTGAAGCTTTCTTT. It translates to CASSDQGLTEAFF.

The CDR3 region is CASSLVNTDTQYF. CDR3 nucleotide sequence: TGTGCCAGCAGCTTAGTTAACACAGATACGCAGTATTTT. This chain connects TRBV11-3 to TRBJ2-3; no firm D call. The CDR3 is made up of 13 amino acids. Germline assignment: CDR1 SGHNT and CDR2 YENEEA. Trimming shortened V by 1 base and J by 2 bases, and 4 bases separated the two germline ends.

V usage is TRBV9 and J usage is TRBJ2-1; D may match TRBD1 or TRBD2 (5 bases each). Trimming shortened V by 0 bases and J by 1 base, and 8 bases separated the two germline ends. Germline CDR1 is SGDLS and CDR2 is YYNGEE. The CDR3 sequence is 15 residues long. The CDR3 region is CASSVVEGSYNEQFF. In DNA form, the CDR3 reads TGTGCCAGCAGCGTAGTCGAGGGGTCCTACAATGAGCAGTTCTTC.

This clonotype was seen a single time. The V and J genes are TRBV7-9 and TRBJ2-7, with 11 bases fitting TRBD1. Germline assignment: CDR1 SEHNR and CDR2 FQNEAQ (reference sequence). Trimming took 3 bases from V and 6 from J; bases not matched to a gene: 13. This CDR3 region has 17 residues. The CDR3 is CASSFTRTGTGGPEQYF. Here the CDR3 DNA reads TGTGCCAGCAGCTTCACCCGAACCGGGACAGGGGGTCCCGAGCAGTACTTC.